This note documents a single TCR beta chain sequence. Its antigen is currently not known. Base qualities were left out, and no much larger clone turns up one base away. In the prospective study, participants were roughly 18 to 89 years old, resided in 24 geographic areas of the United States, and were enrolled through a virtual design. In the prospective study, participants were assigned to cohorts based on the clinical history participants reported in a screening survey and a study questionnaire. For ImmuneRACE Cohort 3, a participant was defined as recovered based on two consecutive negative NP/OP PCR tests, clearance by a healthcare professional, or resolution of symptoms. In the prospective study, mobile phlebotomists collected whole blood, serum and a nasopharyngeal or oropharyngeal swab from each participant. Prospective study participants could optionally give additional blood draws and questionnaires over a roughly 2-month period. Before DNA extraction, prospective study blood samples were shipped either frozen or at room temperature.

This specimen comes from a study of blood T cell repertoires in COVID-19 (dated by TCRdb to about 2020). With respect to the entire study: Collaborator samples came from the United States, Italy and Spain and covered acute and convalescent phases of COVID-19. Nearly every sample came with metadata listing a de-identified subject ID, COVID-19 status, age in years and sex. The samples were drawn from two sources: the first 160 participants of the ongoing ImmuneRACE study, and 1,000 to 1,500 subjects contributed by 6 global collaborators. HLA class I and class II types, where available, came from metadata supplied by the sample provider rather than from assay-based typing. The material from the prospective study consisted of cDNA or gDNA derived from T cells, B-cell-depleted T cells, or PBMCs. Deeply sampled blood TCRbeta repertoires from subjects exposed to, actively infected with, or recovered from COVID-19 were included in the dataset. A freely available public database, intended as a resource for researchers studying the immune response to SARS-CoV-2, is where the repertoires were released.

TCRbeta CDR3 regions were amplified from genomic DNA by means of the immunoSEQ Assay, a bias-controlled multiplex PCR. Per the authors' processing: Within the assay, amplification of reference gene primers was used to estimate how many nucleated cells each sample contained. Sequence reads were collapsed and filtered to measure the absolute abundance of every unique TCRbeta CDR3 rearrangement. Productive Simpson clonality was computed per sample as the square root of Simpson's diversity index over productive rearrangements. TCRdb's version of the immuneACCESS table is confined to in-frame rearrangements and falls short of the full clone set. An unresolved V gene accounts for under half of the shortfall where checked; the remainder is of unknown origin. D and trimming were read from the DNA, whereas the V and J calls and clone size are those reported in that table. The sample includes roughly 350,000 clones, with roughly 90% observed a single time. 15% to 20% of the sample rests with the top ten.

From the cysteine through the phenylalanine, the CDR3 covers 17 amino acids. Left in the record is the CDR3 DNA by itself, 51 bases read in frame from the first base. Sequences KGHSH (CDR1) and LQKENI (CDR2) are obtained from the germline V gene. Cut back by 6 bases and 0 bases, the V and J ends lie 15 bases apart. General conclusions and limits of the study: Clinical and demographic metadata were provided uncurated, with the amount varying by source and participant.

The origin of this receptor is a woman in her thirties who had recovered from COVID-19. The sequenced sample was PBMCs or T cells enriched from blood (not recorded which). This sequence uses TRBV18 and TRBJ1-6; no confident D gene assignment can be made. This receptor carries the CDR3 CASSLSPGSSYNSPLHF. The DNA reads TGTGCCAGCTCCCTCTCTCCGGGGAGCTCCTATAATTCACCCCTCCACTTT. With the rest looked up from the reference TRBV18 and TRBJ1-6 genes rather than sequenced, the full variable domain is NAGVMQNPRHLVRRRGQEARLRCSPMKGHSHVYWYRQLPEEGLKFMVYLQKENIIDESGMPKERFSAEFPKEGPSILRIQQVVRGDSAAYFCASSLSPGSSYNSPLHFGNGTRLTVT.